Shown below are 32 T cell receptor beta chains from a single sample sequenced in a study of blood T cells in healthy people across ages (dated by TCRdb to about 2015). Libraries were constructed by 5' RACE. This sample was sequenced with an Illumina HiSeq 2500. A second about 7 to 12 cycle PCR used a sample-barcoded 5' primer and a J-beta primer mix. Clones were called with MiXCR by TCRdb after fastp trimmed the public reads at Q25, and only in-frame beta chains were retained. A single entry per CDR3 protein holds the most common genes and DNA from its merged rows. In all, the sample holds about 1.8 million distinct CDR3 sequences, and approximately 50% of those were seen once. The ten largest make up around 2.1% of the sample. Sequencing was carried out using blood. Source of these receptors: a woman between 40 and 55 years old in good health.

V usage is TRBV20-1 and J usage is TRBJ2-1; D is undetermined. V lost 3 bases and J 5 bases, leaving 14 bases between the germline ends. There are 14 residues in the CDR3. Looked up from germline, CDR1 is DFQATT and CDR2 is SNEGSKA (reference sequence). The CDR3 is CSASLLYSNNEQFF. The CDR3 DNA reads TGCAGTGCTAGTCTACTCTACTCGAACAATGAGCAGTTCTTC.

As regards this clonotype: At one of its ends the junction is not consistent with the germline gene, which may arise from a read error. The J gene is TRBJ2-1, the V gene TRBV9; 12 nucleotides line up with TRBD2. Germline V lookup: CDR1 SGDLS, CDR2 YYNGEE. CDR3 length equals 20 residues. The CDR3: CASSEVGSSGGAYSHNEQFF. CDR3 nucleotides: TGTGCCAGCAGCGAAGTCGGCTCTAGCGGGGGGGCCTACTCCCACAATGAGCAGTTCTTC.

This clonotype came up a few times. This chain links TRBV9 with TRBJ2-7; D might be TRBD2 (5 bases). The germline V and J ends were trimmed by 0 bases and 3 bases, with 10 bases remaining between them. This CDR3 has 14 residues. CDR1 and CDR2 (germline): SGDLS, YYNGEE. CDR3 region: CASSVGGMGYEQYF. CDR3 nucleotide sequence: TGTGCCAGCAGCGTAGGAGGGATGGGCTACGAGCAGTACTTC.

This sequence joins TRBV4-1 and TRBJ2-1, with TRBD2 identical over 10 bases. CDR1 MGHRA and CDR2 YSYEKL come from the germline V gene. The V gene end was trimmed by 1 base and the J gene end by 3 bases; junction bases not matched to a gene: 9. The CDR3 consists of 18 residues. CDR3 DNA sequence: TGCGCCAGCAGCCAAGTCGGTAGCGGGGGGTTATACTACAATGAGCAGTTCTTC. This codes for CASSQVGSGGLYYNEQFF.

The chain carries TRBV23-1 and TRBJ1-5; 9 bases fit TRBD1. TRBV23-1 is recorded as an ORF, its role being uncertain. J lost 4 bases, V lost 3 bases, and 13 bases had no gene match. CDR3 length: 18 residues. The CDR3 nucleotides are TGCGCCAGCAGTCAGTCGGGGACAGGGAACGGGGGGAATCAGCCCCAGCATTTT. This codes for CASSQSGTGNGGNQPQHF.

The genes are TRBV25-1 and TRBJ1-4; D may be TRBD1 (6 bases). Germline loops: CDR1 MGHDK, CDR2 SYGVNS. With 3 bases removed from V and 7 bases from J, the gap between germline ends came to 15 bases. The CDR3 has 15 amino acids. The CDR3 loop reads CASSDTRGASEKLFF. In nucleotides, the CDR3 is TGTGCCAGCAGTGACACTAGGGGGGCGAGTGAAAAACTGTTTTTT. The full variable domain, completed using reference TRBV25-1 and TRBJ1-4, is EADIYQTPRYLVIGTGKKITLECSQTMGHDKMYWYQQDPGMELHLIHYSYGVNSTEKGDLSSESTVSRIRTEHFPLTLESARPSHTSQYLCASSDTRGASEKLFFGSGTQLSVL.

The genes are TRBV28 and TRBJ2-5, with unresolved D. This CDR3 comprises 13 residues. Trimming removed 4 bases at V and 5 bases at J, with 11 bases between. CDR1 and CDR2 (germline): MDHEN, SYDVKM. The CDR3 DNA reads as TGTGCCAGCAGTTCGGCGGATTGGGAGACCCAGTACTTC. It specifies CASSSADWETQYF.

The rearrangement links TRBV7-9 to TRBJ1-2; D is perhaps TRBD1 (6 bases). Germline V gives CDR1 SEHNR, CDR2 FQNEAQ (reference sequence). The V and J ends lost 8 bases and 4 bases respectively, with 20 bases between them. The CDR3 contains 15 residues. CDR3 loop: CASGKGQGPSYGYTF. The CDR3 DNA reads TGTGCCAGCGGGAAAGGTCAGGGGCCCTCCTATGGCTACACCTTC.

The rearrangement joins TRBV5-4 to TRBJ2-1; 7 positions agree with TRBD1. This CDR3 region has 15 residues. After removal of 0 bases from V and 5 bases from J, the junction contained 5 bases not matched to a gene. CDR1 is SGHNT and CDR2 is YYREEE in the germline V gene (reference sequence). CDR3 region: CASSLDQGVDNEQFF. CDR3 in DNA: TGTGCCAGCAGCTTGGACCAGGGGGTGGACAATGAGCAGTTCTTC.

V gene TRBV7-9 combines with J gene TRBJ1-1; D is unclear. This CDR3 comprises 14 residues. The ends were cut back, 1 base at V and 3 bases at J, with 9 bases in the middle. Germline V gene sequence: CDR1 SEHNR, CDR2 FQNEAQ (reference sequence). CDR3 residues: CASSLGGVHTEAFF. The DNA for the CDR3 is TGTGCCAGCAGCTTAGGGGGTGTTCACACTGAAGCTTTCTTT.

This chain links TRBV20-1 with TRBJ1-5; 9 nucleotides align to TRBD1. Trimming took 5 bases from V and 4 from J; bases not matched to a gene: 3. This CDR3 region has 13 residues. The germline V gene encodes CDR1 DFQATT and CDR2 SNEGSKA (reference sequence). The CDR3 sequence is CSAGTGKNQPQHF. CDR3 sequence (DNA): TGCAGTGCTGGGACAGGGAAAAATCAGCCCCAGCATTTT.

The chain joins TRBV20-1 to TRBJ2-4; a weak D match, TRBD2 (5 bases). The CDR3 consists of 13 residues. The germline V gene encodes CDR1 DFQATT and CDR2 SNEGSKA (reference sequence). V dropped 5 bases and J dropped 5 bases, with 13 bases sitting between them. Here the CDR3 DNA reads TGCAGTGCTCCGACTAAGATAGAAAACATTCAGTACTTC. This codes for CSAPTKIENIQYF.

This clonotype has just a few counts. The rearrangement uses TRBV12-3 or TRBV12-4 and TRBJ2-5; 9 positions match TRBD2. TRBJ2-7 matches the DNA end more closely, so the J call is doubtful. This CDR3 is built from 15 residues. CDR3 nucleotide sequence: TGTGCCAGCAGTTTCTCCAGCGGGGGGTTCAACGAGCAGTACTTC. Its protein product is CASSFSSGGFNEQYF.

This rearrangement joins TRBV7-2 to TRBJ2-5; 8 bases align to TRBD1. CDR3 length equals 15 residues. After removal of 0 bases from V and 11 bases from J, the junction contained 11 bases not matched to a gene. Germline V lookup: CDR1 SGHTA, CDR2 FQGNSA. Written as DNA, the CDR3 is TGTGCCAGCAGCTTAGCCCGGACAGGGATCAGCGGGCAGTACTTC. Translation gives CASSLARTGISGQYF.

The chain uses TRBV2 and TRBJ2-4; 14 bases are a match to TRBD2. Per germline, CDR1 SNHLY and CDR2 FYNNEI. This CDR3 is built from 17 residues. V trimming: 4 bases; J trimming: 3 bases; junction bases outside the gene matches: 5. CDR3 protein: CASSVTSGGAGKNIQYF. The CDR3 bases are TGTGCCAGCAGTGTGACTAGCGGGGGGGCAGGCAAAAACATTCAGTACTTC.

V is TRBV6-2 or TRBV6-3 and J is TRBJ2-1; TRBD2 agrees at 7 bases. The CDR3 runs to 16 residues. The junction had 11 bases not matched to a gene; V was cut back by 5 bases and J by 4 bases. CDR1 is MNHEY and CDR2 is SVGEGT in the germline V gene. CDR3 nucleotide sequence: TGTGCCAGCAGTCCTGGGTCGGGGGGAAAATACAATGAGCAGTTCTTC. Protein: CASSPGSGGKYNEQFF.

The chain joins TRBV6-1 to TRBJ2-1, with TRBD1 as a possible D gene (6 bases). Judging by the DNA end, TRBJ2-7 fits better; the J call may be wrong. This CDR3 region has 14 residues. In germline, CDR1 is MNHNS, CDR2 SASEGT. The CDR3 coding sequence is TGTGCCAGCAGCGCCCTGGGGGCTTACAATGAGCAGTACTTC. Translated: CASSALGAYNEQYF.

The chain employs TRBV6-5 and TRBJ2-7; the D call may be TRBD1 or TRBD2 (6 bases each). Trimming took 2 bases from V and 2 from J, leaving 13 bases between them. This CDR3 spans 15 amino acids. Germline V gives CDR1 MNHEY, CDR2 SVGAGI. CDR3 sequence reads: CASSYRGAHTYEQYF. As DNA, the CDR3 is TGTGCCAGCAGTTACAGGGGGGCGCACACCTACGAGCAGTACTTC.

The chain couples TRBV4-2 to TRBJ2-3, with 9 nucleotides matching TRBD2. Trimming took 5 bases from V and 3 from J; bases not matched to a gene: 9. Germline CDR1 LGHNA, CDR2 YNFKEQ. The length of the CDR3 is 16 residues. The CDR3 DNA follows: TGTGCCAGCAGCGACAGCCCGGGACTAGCAACAGATACGCAGTATTTT. This gives the protein CASSDSPGLATDTQYF.

The rearrangement links TRBV15 to TRBJ2-7, with D tentatively TRBD1 (6 bases). V was shortened by 0 bases and J by 0 bases, with 9 bases between the two germline ends. There are 15 residues in the CDR3. In germline, CDR1 is LNHNV, CDR2 YYDKDF (reference sequence). The CDR3 protein is CATSRDLQGSYEQYF. Written as DNA, the CDR3 is TGTGCCACCAGCAGAGATTTACAGGGCTCCTACGAGCAGTACTTC.

In this sample, this clonotype turned up a few times. The chain joins TRBV20-1 to TRBJ2-6; 7 bases are shared with TRBD2. V was pared by 5 bases and J by 4 bases, with 5 bases of the junction left unmatched. This CDR3 comprises 14 residues. The V gene's germline CDR1 is DFQATT and CDR2 SNEGSKA (reference sequence). The CDR3 bases are TGCAGTGCTCTGGGAGGGCCCGGGGCCAACGTCCTGACTTTC. This gives the protein CSALGGPGANVLTF.

V is TRBV12-3 or TRBV12-4 and J is TRBJ2-2, with a tentative D call TRBD1 (6 bases). Between the trimmed V and J ends, which lost 6 bases and 1 base, there was a span of 15 bases. There are 16 residues in the CDR3. CDR3 DNA sequence: TGTGCCAGCAGAGCCCGCGGACAGAGGAACACCGGGGAGCTGTTTTTT. Protein: CASRARGQRNTGELFF.

The genes are TRBV12-5 and TRBJ2-4; D is tentatively TRBD1 or TRBD2 (5 bases each). The CDR3 runs 19 residues. Germline V gives CDR1 LGHNT, CDR2 FRNRAP. Trimming removed 2 bases from V and 4 bases from J, with 24 bases in between. The CDR3 is CASGLIQEREGEGKNIQYF. In nucleotides, the CDR3 is TGTGCTAGTGGTTTGATACAGGAAAGAGAGGGAGAGGGGAAAAACATTCAGTACTTC. Variable domain in full (rest from reference TRBV12-5 and TRBJ2-4): DARVTQTPRHKVTEMGQEVTMRCQPILGHNTVFWYRQTMMQGLELLAYFRNRAPLDDSGMPKDRFSAEMPDATLATLKIQPSEPRDSAVYFCASGLIQEREGEGKNIQYFGAGTRLSVL.

The chain has TRBV7-2 and TRBJ1-2; D not certain. The CDR3 extends over 15 amino acids. Germline CDR1 reads SGHTA; CDR2 reads FQGNSA. Trimming removed 0 bases at V and 8 bases at J, with 16 bases between. The CDR3 here is CASSLAPGSIGGYTF. The CDR3 DNA sequence: TGTGCCAGCAGCTTAGCTCCCGGGAGTATTGGAGGCTACACCTTC.

The chain combines TRBV9 with TRBJ2-1; 9 bases match TRBD2. This CDR3 contains 15 residues. Germline-derived CDR1 and CDR2 are SGDLS and YYNGEE. The V segment lost 4 bases and the J segment 5 bases; nucleotides outside the gene matches: 7. The CDR3 DNA is TGTGCCAGCAGCCCTCCTAGCGGGGATGACAATGAGCAGTTCTTC. Its protein product is CASSPPSGDDNEQFF.

V gene TRBV12-3 or TRBV12-4 combines with J gene TRBJ2-3, with D unclear. There are 15 residues in the CDR3. Deletions cut 1 base from V and 3 bases from J, with 11 bases between. The DNA for the CDR3 is TGTGCCAGCAGTTTAGGGCTAGATGCAACAGATACGCAGTATTTT. Translating it yields CASSLGLDATDTQYF.

A remark on this clonotype: Being one base from a much bigger clone, this may be a read error. The rearrangement uses TRBV29-1 and TRBJ2-4; 10 positions agree with TRBD1. The ends lost 7 bases at V and 1 base at J; junction bases unmatched: 4. Germline V gene data show CDR1 as SQVTM and CDR2 as ANQGSEA. CDR3 length: 14 amino acids. CDR3 sequence (DNA): TGCAGCGGACAGGGGGCAGGGGCCAAAAACATTCAGTACTTC. Translation gives CSGQGAGAKNIQYF. The variable domain in full, completed from reference TRBV29-1 and TRBJ2-4, reads SAVISQKPSRDICQRGTSLTIQCQVDSQVTMMFWYRQQPGQSLTLIATANQGSEATYESGFVIDKFPISRPNLTFSTLTVSNMSPEDSSIYLCSGQGAGAKNIQYFGAGTRLSVL.

This chain uses TRBV15 with TRBJ2-1; 8 nucleotides align to TRBD1. Germline values: CDR1 LNHNV, CDR2 YYDKDF (reference sequence). V lost 1 base, J lost 7 bases, and 9 bases stayed unmatched. This CDR3 comprises 16 residues. CDR3 nucleotide sequence: TGTGCCACCAGCAGAGCTTCGACAGGGGCCCTTAATGAGCAGTTCTTC. Translation gives CATSRASTGALNEQFF.

This rearrangement joins TRBV12-3 or TRBV12-4 to TRBJ1-2, with a weak D call TRBD1 (6 bases). CDR3 length equals 12 residues. The V end lost 4 bases, the J end lost 7 bases, and 10 bases lay between the germline ends. The CDR3 bases are TGTGCCAGCAGTTGGGGGGCGGGTGGCTACACCTTC. Amino acid sequence: CASSWGAGGYTF.

The J gene is TRBJ2-5, the V gene TRBV4-2; D is unclear. The CDR3 covers 14 residues. With 1 base removed from V and 11 bases from J, the gap between germline ends came to 17 bases. The germline CDR1 and CDR2 sequences are LGHNA and YNFKEQ. This CDR3 is CASSQAPALNEQYF. The CDR3, as DNA: TGTGCCAGCAGCCAAGCCCCGGCCCTCAATGAGCAGTACTTC.

V is TRBV5-1 and J is TRBJ2-7; possible D gene TRBD2, 6 bases. V lost 4 bases and J 0 bases, leaving 14 bases between the germline ends. Germline CDR1 is SGHRS and CDR2 is YFSETQ. This CDR3 has 15 amino acids. This chain's CDR3 is CASSQGEVSSYEQYF. CDR3 DNA: TGCGCCAGCAGCCAAGGGGAGGTGTCCTCCTACGAGCAGTACTTC. The full variable domain, rest sourced from reference TRBV5-1 and TRBJ2-7, is KAGVTQTPRYLIKTRGQQVTLSCSPISGHRSVSWYQQTPGQGLQFLFEYFSETQRNKGNFPGRFSGRQFSNSRSEMNVSTLELGDSALYLCASSQGEVSSYEQYFGPGTRLTVT.

CDR3 amino acids: CASSQGVAINTGELFF. In DNA form, the CDR3 reads TGTGCCAGCAGCCAGGGGGTGGCTATAAACACCGGGGAGCTGTTTTTT. This chain uses TRBV3-1 with TRBJ2-2; either TRBD1 or TRBD2 may fit D (5 bases each). CDR1 LGHDT and CDR2 YNNKEL come from the germline V gene (reference sequence). The CDR3 is 16 amino acids. V lost 3 bases to trimming and J lost 2 bases, with 13 bases between them. Together with reference TRBV3-1 and TRBJ2-2, the CDR3 gives the full variable domain: DTAVSQTPKYLVTQMGNDKSIKCEQNLGHDTMYWYKQDSKKFLKIMFSYNNKELIINETVPNRFSPKSPDKAHLNLHINSLELGDSAVYFCASSQGVAINTGELFFGEGSRLTVL.